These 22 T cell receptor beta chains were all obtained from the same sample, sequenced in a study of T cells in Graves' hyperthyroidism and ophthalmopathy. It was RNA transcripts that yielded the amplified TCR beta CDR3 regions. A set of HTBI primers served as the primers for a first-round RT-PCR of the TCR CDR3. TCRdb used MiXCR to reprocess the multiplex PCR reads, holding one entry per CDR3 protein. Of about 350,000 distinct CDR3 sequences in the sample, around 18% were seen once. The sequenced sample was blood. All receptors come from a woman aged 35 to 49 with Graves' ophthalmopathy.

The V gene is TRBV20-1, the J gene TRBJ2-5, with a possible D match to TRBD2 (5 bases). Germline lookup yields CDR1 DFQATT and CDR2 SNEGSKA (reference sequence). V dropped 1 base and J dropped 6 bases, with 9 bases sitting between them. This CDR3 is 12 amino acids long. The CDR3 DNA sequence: TGCAGTGCTAGAGTAGCCGGGAAGACCCAGTACTTC. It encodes CSARVAGKTQYF.

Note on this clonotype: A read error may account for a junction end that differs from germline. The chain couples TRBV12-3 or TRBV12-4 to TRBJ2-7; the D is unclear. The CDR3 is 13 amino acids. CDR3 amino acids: CAGRRSSSYEQYF. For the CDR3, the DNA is TGTGCCGGCAGGCGATCCAGCTCCTACGAGCAGTACTTC.

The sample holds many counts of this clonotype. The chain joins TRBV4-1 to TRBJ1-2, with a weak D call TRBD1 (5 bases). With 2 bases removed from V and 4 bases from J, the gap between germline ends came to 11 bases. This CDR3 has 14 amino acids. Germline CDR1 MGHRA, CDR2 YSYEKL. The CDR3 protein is CASSQIGDPYGYTF. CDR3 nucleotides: TGCGCCAGCAGCCAAATAGGGGATCCCTATGGCTACACCTTC.

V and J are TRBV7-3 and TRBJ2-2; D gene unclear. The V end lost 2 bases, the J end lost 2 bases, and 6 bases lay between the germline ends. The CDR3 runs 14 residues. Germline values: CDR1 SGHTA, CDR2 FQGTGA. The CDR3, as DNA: TGTGCCAGCAGCTTAGTTCCCAACACCGGGGAGCTGTTTTTT. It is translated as CASSLVPNTGELFF.

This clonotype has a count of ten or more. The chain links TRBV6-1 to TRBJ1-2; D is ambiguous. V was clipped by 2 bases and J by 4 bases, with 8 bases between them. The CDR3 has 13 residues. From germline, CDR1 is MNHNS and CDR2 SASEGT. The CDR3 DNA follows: TGTGCCAGCAGTGAATATACCGGCTATGGCTACACCTTC. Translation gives CASSEYTGYGYTF.

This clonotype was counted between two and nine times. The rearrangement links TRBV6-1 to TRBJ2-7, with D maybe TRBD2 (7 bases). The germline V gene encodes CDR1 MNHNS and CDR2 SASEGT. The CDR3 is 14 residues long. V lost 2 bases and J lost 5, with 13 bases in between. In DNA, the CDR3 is TGTGCCAGCAGTGAATTAGGGGGGAGGGACGAGCAGTACTTC. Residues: CASSELGGRDEQYF.

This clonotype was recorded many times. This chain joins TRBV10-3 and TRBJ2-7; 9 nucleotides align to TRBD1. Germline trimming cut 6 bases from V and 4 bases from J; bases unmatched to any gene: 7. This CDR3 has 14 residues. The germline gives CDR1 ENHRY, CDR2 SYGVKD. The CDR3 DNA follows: TGTGCCATCAGACAGGGGGCGGAACCTTACGAGCAGTACTTC. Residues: CAIRQGAEPYEQYF.

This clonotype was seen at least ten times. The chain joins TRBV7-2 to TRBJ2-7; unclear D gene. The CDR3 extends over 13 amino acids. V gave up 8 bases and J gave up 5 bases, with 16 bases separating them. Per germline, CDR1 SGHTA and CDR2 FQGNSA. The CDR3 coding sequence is TGTGCCAGCGGTTTGAAGACGGTCCACGAGCAGTACTTC. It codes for CASGLKTVHEQYF.

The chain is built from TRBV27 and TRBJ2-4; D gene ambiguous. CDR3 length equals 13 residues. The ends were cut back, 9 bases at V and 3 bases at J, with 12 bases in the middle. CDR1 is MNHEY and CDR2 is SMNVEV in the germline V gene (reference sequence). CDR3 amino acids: CASSRVDKNIQYF. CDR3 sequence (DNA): TGTGCCAGTTCAAGGGTCGACAAAAACATTCAGTACTTC.

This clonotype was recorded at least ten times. DNA for the CDR3: TGTGCCAGCAGTTACCCAACCGGGACAGGGGGATCCGGGGAGCTGTTTTTT. This gives the protein CASSYPTGTGGSGELFF. The rearrangement joins TRBV6-5 to TRBJ2-2; 11 bases match TRBD1. Per the germline V gene, CDR1 is MNHEY and CDR2 is SVGAGI. With V trimmed by 2 bases and J by 6 bases, 8 bases remained unmatched. The CDR3 runs to 17 residues.

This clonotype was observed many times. CDR3 sequence: CASSPSGGANVLTF. In nucleotides, the CDR3 is TGTGCCAGCAGTCCCAGTGGCGGGGCCAACGTCCTGACTTTC. The chain employs TRBV6-1 and TRBJ2-6; unclear D gene. Trimming left V 5 bases short and J 4 bases short, with 9 bases between. Per germline, CDR1 MNHNS and CDR2 SASEGT. The CDR3 is 14 residues long.

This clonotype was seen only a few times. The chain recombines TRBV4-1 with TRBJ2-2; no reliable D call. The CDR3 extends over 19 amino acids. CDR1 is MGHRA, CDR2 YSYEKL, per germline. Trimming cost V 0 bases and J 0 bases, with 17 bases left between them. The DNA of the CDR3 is TGCGCCAGCAGCCAAGATGGAAGCTATCGGTACTCGAACACCGGGGAGCTGTTTTTT. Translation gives CASSQDGSYRYSNTGELFF.

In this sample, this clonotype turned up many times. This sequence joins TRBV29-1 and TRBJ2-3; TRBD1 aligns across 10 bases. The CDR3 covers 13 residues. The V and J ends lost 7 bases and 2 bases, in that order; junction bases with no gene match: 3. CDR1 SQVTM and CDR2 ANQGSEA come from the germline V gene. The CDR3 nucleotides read TGCAGCGCCAGACAGGGGGCCACAGATACGCAGTATTTT. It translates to CSARQGATDTQYF.

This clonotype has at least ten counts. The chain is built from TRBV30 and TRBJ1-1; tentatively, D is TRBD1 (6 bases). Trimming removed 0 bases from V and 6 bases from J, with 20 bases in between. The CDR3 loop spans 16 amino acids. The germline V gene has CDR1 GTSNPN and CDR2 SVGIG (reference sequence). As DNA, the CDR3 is TGTGCCTGGAGTGTATTAGCCCTCCCAGGGGTCGCTGAAGCTTTCTTT. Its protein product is CAWSVLALPGVAEAFF. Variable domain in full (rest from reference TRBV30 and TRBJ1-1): SQTIHQWPATLVQPVGSPLSLECTVEGTSNPNLYWYRQAAGRGLQLLFYSVGIGQISSEVPQNLSASRPQDRQFILSSKKLLLSDSGFYLCAWSVLALPGVAEAFFGQGTRLTVV.

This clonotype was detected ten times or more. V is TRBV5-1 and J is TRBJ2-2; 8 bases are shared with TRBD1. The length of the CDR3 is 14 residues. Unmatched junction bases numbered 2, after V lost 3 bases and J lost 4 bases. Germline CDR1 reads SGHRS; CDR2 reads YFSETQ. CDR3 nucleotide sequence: TGCGCCAGCAGCTCGGGACAGGTCACCGGGGAGCTGTTTTTT. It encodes CASSSGQVTGELFF.

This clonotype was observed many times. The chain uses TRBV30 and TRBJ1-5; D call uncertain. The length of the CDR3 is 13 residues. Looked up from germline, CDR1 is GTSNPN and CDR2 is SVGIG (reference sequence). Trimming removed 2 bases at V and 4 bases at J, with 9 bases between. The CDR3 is CAWSLQLNQPQHF. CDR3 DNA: TGTGCCTGGAGTCTCCAGCTTAATCAGCCCCAGCATTTT.

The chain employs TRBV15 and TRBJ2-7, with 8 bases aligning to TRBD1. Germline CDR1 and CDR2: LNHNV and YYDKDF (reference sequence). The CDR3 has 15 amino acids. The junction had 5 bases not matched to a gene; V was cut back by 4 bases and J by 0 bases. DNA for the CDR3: TGTGCCACCAGCAACGGGACAGGCCTCTCCTACGAGCAGTACTTC. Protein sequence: CATSNGTGLSYEQYF.

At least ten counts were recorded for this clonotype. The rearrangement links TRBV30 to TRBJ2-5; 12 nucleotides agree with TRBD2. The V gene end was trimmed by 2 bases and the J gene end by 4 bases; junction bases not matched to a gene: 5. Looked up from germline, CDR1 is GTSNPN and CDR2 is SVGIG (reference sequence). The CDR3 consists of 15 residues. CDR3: CAWSSLAGGRETQYF. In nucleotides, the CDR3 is TGTGCCTGGAGTTCACTAGCGGGAGGTCGAGAGACCCAGTACTTC. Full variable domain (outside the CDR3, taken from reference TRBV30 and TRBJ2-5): SQTIHQWPATLVQPVGSPLSLECTVEGTSNPNLYWYRQAAGRGLQLLFYSVGIGQISSEVPQNLSASRPQDRQFILSSKKLLLSDSGFYLCAWSSLAGGRETQYFGPGTRLLVL.

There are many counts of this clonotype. Here the CDR3 reads CASRPARAITEAFF. The CDR3 coding sequence is TGTGCCAGCAGACCCGCCAGGGCGATCACTGAAGCTTTCTTT. The chain combines TRBV6-5 with TRBJ1-1, with D possibly matching TRBD1 (5 bases). This CDR3 has 14 residues. Trimming took 6 bases from V and 4 from J, leaving 15 bases between them. Germline CDR1 reads MNHEY; CDR2 reads SVGAGI.

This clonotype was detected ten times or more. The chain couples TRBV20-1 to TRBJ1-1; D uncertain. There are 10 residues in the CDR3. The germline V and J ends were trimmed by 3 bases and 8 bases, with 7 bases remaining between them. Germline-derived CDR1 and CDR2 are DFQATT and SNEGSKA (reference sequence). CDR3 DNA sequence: TGCAGTGCTAGGGGAACCGAAGCTTTCTTT. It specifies CSARGTEAFF.

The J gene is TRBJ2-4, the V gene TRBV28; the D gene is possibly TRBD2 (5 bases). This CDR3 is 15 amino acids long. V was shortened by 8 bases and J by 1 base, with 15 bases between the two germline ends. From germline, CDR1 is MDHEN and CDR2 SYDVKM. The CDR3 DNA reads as TGTGCCAGCCGTCGGGGTAGTTTGGCCAAAAACATTCAGTACTTC. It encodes CASRRGSLAKNIQYF.

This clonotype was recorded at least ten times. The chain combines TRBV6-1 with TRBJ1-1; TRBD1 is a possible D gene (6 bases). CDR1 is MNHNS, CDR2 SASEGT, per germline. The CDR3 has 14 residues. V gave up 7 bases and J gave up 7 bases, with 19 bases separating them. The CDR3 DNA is TGTGCCAGCATCCGAACAGGGAGGATACATGAAGCTTTCTTT. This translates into CASIRTGRIHEAFF.